This entry describes one T cell receptor beta chain. Its antigen remains unknown. 13 Jbeta primers and 60 Vbeta primers were used for the PCR. Repertoires were generated with immunoSEQ multiplex PCR, while TCRdb's copy carries only in-frame clones and drops some. The sample table includes approximately 200,000 clones. The record originates from a study of cytomegalovirus exposure and HLA in healthy donors. Study outcomes and limitations: In a later analysis, CMV-associated beta chains were mostly HLA-associated, it appeared. Later analysis placed DRB1 highest and HLA-C lowest in TCR association rates, which differed by HLA locus. Available immune exposure information covered CMV serostatus only. It was reported that the classifier diagnosed cytomegalovirus status with high specificity and sensitivity in both the original and validation cohorts.

Germline V gene sequence: CDR1 MNHNS, CDR2 SASEGT. Between the trimmed V and J ends, which lost 1 base and 4 bases, there was a span of 11 bases. The CDR3 is 15 amino acids. Input material: PBMCs. This rearrangement joins TRBV6-1 to TRBJ1-3; D call uncertain. This TCR came from a boy between 10 and 17 years old in good health and CMV-seronegative. Written as DNA, the CDR3 is TGTGCCAGCAGTGAAGAGCTCCATAGAGGAAACACCATATATTTT. It specifies CASSEELHRGNTIYF.